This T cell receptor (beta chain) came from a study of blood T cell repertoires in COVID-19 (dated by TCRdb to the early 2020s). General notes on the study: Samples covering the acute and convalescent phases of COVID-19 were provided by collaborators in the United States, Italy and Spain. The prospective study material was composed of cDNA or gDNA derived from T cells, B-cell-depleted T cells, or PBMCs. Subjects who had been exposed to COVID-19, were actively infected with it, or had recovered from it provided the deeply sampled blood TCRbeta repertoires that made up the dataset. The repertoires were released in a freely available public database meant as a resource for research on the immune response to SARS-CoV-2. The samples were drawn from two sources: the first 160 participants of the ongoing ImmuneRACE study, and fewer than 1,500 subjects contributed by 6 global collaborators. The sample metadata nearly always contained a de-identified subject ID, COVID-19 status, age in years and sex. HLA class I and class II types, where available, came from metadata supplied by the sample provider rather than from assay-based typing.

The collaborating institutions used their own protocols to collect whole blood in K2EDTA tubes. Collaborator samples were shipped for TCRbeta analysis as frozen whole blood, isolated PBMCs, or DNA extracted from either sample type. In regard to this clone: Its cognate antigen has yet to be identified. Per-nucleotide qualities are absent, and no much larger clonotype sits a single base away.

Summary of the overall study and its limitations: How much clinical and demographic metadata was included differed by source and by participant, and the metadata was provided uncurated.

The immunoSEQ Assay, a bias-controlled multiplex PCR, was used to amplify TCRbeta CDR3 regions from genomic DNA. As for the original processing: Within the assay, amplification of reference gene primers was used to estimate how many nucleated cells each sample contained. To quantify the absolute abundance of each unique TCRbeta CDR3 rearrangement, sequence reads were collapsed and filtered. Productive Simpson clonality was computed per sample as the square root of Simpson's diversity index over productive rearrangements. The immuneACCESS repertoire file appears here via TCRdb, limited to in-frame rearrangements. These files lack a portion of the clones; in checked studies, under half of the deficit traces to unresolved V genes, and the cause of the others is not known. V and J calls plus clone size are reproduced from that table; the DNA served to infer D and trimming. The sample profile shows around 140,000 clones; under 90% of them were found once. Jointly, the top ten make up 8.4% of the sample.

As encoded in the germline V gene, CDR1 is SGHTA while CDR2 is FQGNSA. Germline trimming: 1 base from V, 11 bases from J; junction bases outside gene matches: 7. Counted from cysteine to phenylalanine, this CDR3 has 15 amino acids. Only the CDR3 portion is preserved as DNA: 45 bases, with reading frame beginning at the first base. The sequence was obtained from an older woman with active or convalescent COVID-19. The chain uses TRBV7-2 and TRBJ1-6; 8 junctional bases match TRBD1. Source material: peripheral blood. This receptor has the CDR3 CASSLVRRGLAPLHF. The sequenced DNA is TGTGCCAGCAGCTTAGTCCGCAGGGGGCTTGCACCCCTCCACTTT.